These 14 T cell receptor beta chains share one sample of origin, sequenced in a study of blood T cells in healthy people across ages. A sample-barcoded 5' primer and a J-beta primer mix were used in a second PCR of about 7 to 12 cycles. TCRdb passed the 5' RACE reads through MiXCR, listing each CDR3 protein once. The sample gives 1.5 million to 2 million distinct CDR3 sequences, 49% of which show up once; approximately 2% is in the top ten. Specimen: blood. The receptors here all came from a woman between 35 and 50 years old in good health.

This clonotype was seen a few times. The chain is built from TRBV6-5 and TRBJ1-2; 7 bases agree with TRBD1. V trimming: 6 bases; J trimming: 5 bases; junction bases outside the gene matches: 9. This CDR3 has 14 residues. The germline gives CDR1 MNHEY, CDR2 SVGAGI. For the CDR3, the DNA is TGTGCCAGCAGCCCACGGAGGGGGCAGTATGGCTACACCTTC. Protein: CASSPRRGQYGYTF.

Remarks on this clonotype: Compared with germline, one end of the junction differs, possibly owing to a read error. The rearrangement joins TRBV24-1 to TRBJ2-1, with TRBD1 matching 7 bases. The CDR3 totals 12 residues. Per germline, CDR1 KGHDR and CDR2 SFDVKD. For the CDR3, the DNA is TGTGCCACCAGTTTCAGGGGGTATGAACAGTTCTTC. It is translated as CATSFRGYEQFF.

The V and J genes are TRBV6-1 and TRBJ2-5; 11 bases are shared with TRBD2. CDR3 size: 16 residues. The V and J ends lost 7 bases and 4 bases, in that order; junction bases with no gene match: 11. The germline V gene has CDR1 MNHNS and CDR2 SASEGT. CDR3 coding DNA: TGTGCCAGCATCTGGAGGCTAGCGGGGGGTAGAGAGACCCAGTACTTC. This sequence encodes CASIWRLAGGRETQYF.

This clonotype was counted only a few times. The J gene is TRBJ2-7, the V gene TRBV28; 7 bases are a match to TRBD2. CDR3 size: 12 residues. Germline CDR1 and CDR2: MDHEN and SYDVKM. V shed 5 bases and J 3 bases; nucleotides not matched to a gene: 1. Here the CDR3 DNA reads TGTGCCAGCAGTATAGCGGGCTACGAGCAGTACTTC. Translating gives CASSIAGYEQYF.

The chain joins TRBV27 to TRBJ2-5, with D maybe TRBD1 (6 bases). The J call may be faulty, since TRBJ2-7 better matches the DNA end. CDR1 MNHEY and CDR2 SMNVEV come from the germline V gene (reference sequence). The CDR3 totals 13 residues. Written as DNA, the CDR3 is TGTGCCAGCTGGCAGGGGATTTCGGGCGAGCAGTACTTC. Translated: CASWQGISGEQYF.

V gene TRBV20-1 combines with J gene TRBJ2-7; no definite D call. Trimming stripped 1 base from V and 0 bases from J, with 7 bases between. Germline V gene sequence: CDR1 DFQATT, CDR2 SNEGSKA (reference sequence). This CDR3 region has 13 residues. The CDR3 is CSARAVPSYEQYF. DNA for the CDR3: TGCAGTGCTAGAGCGGTACCCTCCTACGAGCAGTACTTC.

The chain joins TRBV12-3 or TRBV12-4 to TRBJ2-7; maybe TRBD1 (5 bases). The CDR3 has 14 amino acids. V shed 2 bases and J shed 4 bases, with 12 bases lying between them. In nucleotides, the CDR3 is TGTGCCAGCAGTTTAAGGCCAGGGCGTTACGAGCAGTACTTC. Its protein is CASSLRPGRYEQYF.

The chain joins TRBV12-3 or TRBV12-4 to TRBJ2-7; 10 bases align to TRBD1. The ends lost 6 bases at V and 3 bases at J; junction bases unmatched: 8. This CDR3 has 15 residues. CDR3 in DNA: TGTGCCAGCAGGGGGGGACAGGGGAGTATCTACGAGCAGTACTTC. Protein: CASRGGQGSIYEQYF.

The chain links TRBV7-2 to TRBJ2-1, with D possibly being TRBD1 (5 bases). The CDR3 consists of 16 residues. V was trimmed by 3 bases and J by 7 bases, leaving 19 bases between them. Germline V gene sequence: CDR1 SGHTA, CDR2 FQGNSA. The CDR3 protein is CASSFLPDTLGNEQFF. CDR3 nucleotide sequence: TGTGCCAGCAGCTTTCTCCCGGACACCCTCGGGAATGAGCAGTTCTTC.

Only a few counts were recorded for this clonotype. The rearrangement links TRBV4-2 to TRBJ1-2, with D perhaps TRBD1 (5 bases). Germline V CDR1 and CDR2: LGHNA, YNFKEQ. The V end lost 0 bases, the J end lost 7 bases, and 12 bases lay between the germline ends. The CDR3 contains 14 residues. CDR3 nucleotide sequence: TGTGCCAGCAGCCAAGATTGGGGGGGACCTGGCTACACCTTC. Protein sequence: CASSQDWGGPGYTF.

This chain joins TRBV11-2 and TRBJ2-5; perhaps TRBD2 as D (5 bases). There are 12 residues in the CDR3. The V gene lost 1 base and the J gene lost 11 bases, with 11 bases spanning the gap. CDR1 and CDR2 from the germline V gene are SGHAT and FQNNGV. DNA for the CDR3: TGTGCCAGCAGCTTAGTTCTAGCAGAGCAGTACTTC. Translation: CASSLVLAEQYF.

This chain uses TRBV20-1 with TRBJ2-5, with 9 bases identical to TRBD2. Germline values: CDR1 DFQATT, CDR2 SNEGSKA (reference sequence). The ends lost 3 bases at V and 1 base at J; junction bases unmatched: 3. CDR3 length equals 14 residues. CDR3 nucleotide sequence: TGCAGTGCTAGCGTAGCGGGGGTCCAAGAGACCCAGTACTTC. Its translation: CSASVAGVQETQYF.

CDR3 residues: CASSPGTAGVETQFF. CDR3 DNA: TGTGCCAGCAGCCCCGGGACAGCCGGTGTGGAGACCCAGTTCTTC. This chain connects TRBV11-2 to TRBJ2-1; 7 positions match TRBD1. J gave up 13 bases and V 5 bases, and 17 bases lay outside the gene matches. Germline V gene lookup returns CDR1 SGHAT and CDR2 FQNNGV. This CDR3 region has 15 residues.

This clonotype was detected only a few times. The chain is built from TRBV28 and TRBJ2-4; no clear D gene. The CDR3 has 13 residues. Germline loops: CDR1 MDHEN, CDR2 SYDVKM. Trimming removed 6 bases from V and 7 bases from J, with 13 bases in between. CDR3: CASSIGPTNIQYF. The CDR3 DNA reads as TGTGCCAGCAGCATAGGCCCCACCAACATTCAGTACTTC.